This T cell receptor beta chain was retrieved from a study of T cell repertoires in cytomegalovirus infection. About the study: Indications came from public TCR beta signatures; they pointed to CMV infection and to a matching HLA type.

TCRdb used MiXCR to reprocess the reads, holding one entry per CDR3 protein. Of around 450,000 distinct CDR3 sequences in the sample, about 11% were seen once. There are 12 residues in the CDR3. Germline-derived CDR1 and CDR2 are SGHAT and FQNNGV. Trimming left V 4 bases short and J 4 bases short, with 7 bases between. This clonotype showed up many times. This sequence joins TRBV11-2 and TRBJ1-2; D is undetermined. The specimen sequenced was PBMCs. This clonotype originated in a human donor in good health (CMV status not recorded). Some clones in this sample may be carry-over from other donors' samples. The CDR3 protein is CASSSVFYGYTF. CDR3 DNA sequence: TGTGCCAGCAGCTCGGTTTTCTATGGCTACACCTTC. The whole variable domain, remainder taken from reference TRBV11-2 and TRBJ1-2, is EAGVAQSPRYKIIEKRQSVAFWCNPISGHATLYWYQQILGQGPKLLIQFQNNGVVDDSQLPKDRFSAERLKGVDSTLKIQPAKLEDSAVYLCASSSVFYGYTFGSGTRLTVV.